This is a list of T cell receptor beta chains from one sample in a study of T cell repertoires in cytomegalovirus infection. TCRdb analysed the reads with MiXCR anew, one entry per CDR3 protein. The sample has about a million distinct CDR3 sequences; about a third are singletons. Their target antigens are unknown. This specimen consisted of cultured CD8+ T cells from PBMCs, obtained from culture after CMV antigen stimulation. These receptors all stem from a human donor in good health (CMV status not recorded). Some clones in this sample may be carry-over from other donors' samples. Both conserved end residues are part of each CDR3. A D gene is named only where the DNA matches it firmly. The size of a clone is reported for some rows only, either as once, few or many, or as a class for expanded clones.

D	V	size	J	DNA	CDR3
TRBD1	TRBV5-1	-	TRBJ1-1	TGCGCCAGCAGCGGACAGGGGGCACATGAAGCTTTCTTT	CASSGQGAHEAFF
-	TRBV9	-	TRBJ1-4	TGTGCCAGCAGCGTATCAGGGGATGAAAAACTGTTTTTT	CASSVSGDEKLFF
-	TRBV27	few	TRBJ2-3	TGTGCCAGCAGTTCCTTGAAACCCGAGGGAGCAGATACGCAGTATTTT	CASSSLKPEGADTQYF
-	TRBV19	few	TRBJ2-1	TGTGCCACCGAGTACGCGGTGGGGCTCTACAATGAGCAGTTCTTC	CATEYAVGLYNEQFF
-	TRBV4-3	few	TRBJ1-5	TGCGCCAGCAGCCAAGTCCACGGGAATCCCCAGCATTTT	CASSQVHGNPQHF
-	TRBV7-6	many	TRBJ2-6	TGTGCCAGCAGCTTATACTGGGCCAACGTCCTGACTTTC	CASSLYWANVLTF
TRBD1	TRBV14	-	TRBJ2-4	TGTGCCAGCAGCCTGCAGGGGGTAGCCAAAAACATTCAGTACTTC	CASSLQGVAKNIQYF
-	TRBV6-8	few	TRBJ1-1	TGTGCCAGCGGTGTGGCAGGGAGGGCTGAAGCTTTCTTT	CASGVAGRAEAFF
TRBD1	TRBV15	-	TRBJ2-3	TGTGCCACCAGCAGAGATCCGCAGGGGGGCACAGATACGCAGTATTTT	CATSRDPQGGTDTQYF
-	TRBV5-5	-	TRBJ1-4	TGTGCCAGCAGCCTGTACGGGAGAGCTAATGAAAAACTGTTTTTT	CASSLYGRANEKLFF
-	TRBV7-8	few	TRBJ2-2	TGTGCCAGCAGCTTAGTCGTAGAACCGATCATGCCCGGGGAGCTGTTTTTT	CASSLVVEPIMPGELFF
-	TRBV25-1	few	TRBJ2-2	TGTGCCAGCAGTGAATTCTTTATACTGGCTGGAGACACCGGGGAGCTGTTTTTT	CASSEFFILAGDTGELFF
TRBD2	TRBV5-4	few	TRBJ2-7	TGTGCCAGCAGCCCCTGGGGAGCGGGGGGTACTACCTACGAGCAGTACTTC	CASSPWGAGGTTYEQYF
TRBD1	TRBV5-6	-	TRBJ1-2	TGTGCCAGCAGCTTCGGAGGGGGCAACTATGGCTACACCTTC	CASSFGGGNYGYTF
TRBD1	TRBV10-3	-	TRBJ1-5	TGTGCCATCAGTGAGTCGGACAGGGGTTATAGCAATCAGCCCCAGCATTTT	CAISESDRGYSNQPQHF
-	TRBV27	many	TRBJ1-1	TGTGCCAGCAGTCTACAGCCTAGATGGACTGAAGCTTTCTTT	CASSLQPRWTEAFF
-	TRBV6-5	-	TRBJ1-4	TGTGCCAGCAGTCCCTCAAGTACCGGGAATGAAAAACTGTTTTTT	CASSPSSTGNEKLFF
TRBD1	TRBV4-1	-	TRBJ2-3	TGCGCCAGCAGCCAGAACTTTCCGGGCACAGGGGGGACAGATACGCAGTATTTT	CASSQNFPGTGGTDTQYF
TRBD1	TRBV7-6	many	TRBJ2-7	TGTGCCAGCAGCTTAGTGCCCCGTGGGTGGCAGGGGGACCGGGAGCAGTACTTC	CASSLVPRGWQGDREQYF
-	TRBV4-1	-	TRBJ2-2	TGCGCCAGCAGCCAAGATCGGGGCACCGGGGAGCTGTTTTTT	CASSQDRGTGELFF
-	TRBV19	-	TRBJ2-1	TGTGCCAGTAGCATCGGGGGGCCTGAGGAGCAGTTCTTC	CASSIGGPEEQFF
TRBD1	TRBV14	-	TRBJ1-6	TGTGCCAGCAGCCAAGAGGGACAGGGGGGTTCACCCCTCCACTTT	CASSQEGQGGSPLHF
-	TRBV20-1	many	TRBJ1-2	TGCAGTGCCCCCGAAGGGGGCTATGGCTACACCTTC	CSAPEGGYGYTF
-	TRBV27	-	TRBJ2-2	TGTGCCAGCAGTTTGGCGTGGGGGGCGAACACCGGGGAGCTGTTTTTT	CASSLAWGANTGELFF
TRBD1	TRBV4-1	few	TRBJ2-1	TGCGCCAGCAGCCAAGATGTGCCAGGGGGCTACAATGAGCAGTTCTTC	CASSQDVPGGYNEQFF
-	TRBV19	few	TRBJ2-4	TGTGCCAGTAGTATTAGTTGGGGTCCAAACATTCAGTACTTC	CASSISWGPNIQYF
-	TRBV7-9	-	TRBJ1-1	TGTGCCAGTTACCGAGGGAGCGGGAACACTGAAGCTTTCTTT	CASYRGSGNTEAFF
TRBD1	TRBV27	-	TRBJ2-5	TGTGCCAGCAGTACATACAGGGGGCAAGAGACCCAGTACTTC	CASSTYRGQETQYF
-	TRBV6-1	-	TRBJ2-1	TGTGCCAGCAGTGAAGCGCTAAGGGAGAGCTCCTACAATGAGCAGTTCTTC	CASSEALRESSYNEQFF
-	TRBV7-8	many	TRBJ1-1	TGTGCCAGCAGCGAACAAGGGCCTGAAGCTTTCTTT	CASSEQGPEAFF
TRBD1	TRBV10-2	-	TRBJ2-3	TGCGCCAGCAGTGACCTATACCGGGACAGGGAGAAAGATACGCAGTATTTT	CASSDLYRDREKDTQYF
-	TRBV11-2	once	TRBJ1-5	TGTGCCAGCAGCTTAGACGTCTGGGGGGGGTTGGATCAGCCCCAGCATTTT	CASSLDVWGGLDQPQHF
-	TRBV12-3/TRBV12-4	many	TRBJ1-2	TGTGCCAGCGGGCGACGCAGGGAGTCCTACACCTTC	CASGRRRESYTF
-	TRBV4-1	many	TRBJ1-6	TGCGCCAGCAGCCAAGGAGATTCACCCCTCCACTTT	CASSQGDSPLHF
TRBD2	TRBV12-3/TRBV12-4	few	TRBJ2-1	TGTGCCAGCAGTTTTAGCGGGACCCATGAGCAGTTCTTC	CASSFSGTHEQFF
-	TRBV4-2	-	TRBJ1-5	TGTGCCAGCAGCCCAGGGCAGGAAAGTTACGGCAATCAGCCCCAGCATTTT	CASSPGQESYGNQPQHF
TRBD2	TRBV4-2	many	TRBJ2-5	TGTGCCAGCAGCCAAGATAGGGGTAGCGGGCAAGAGACCCAGTACTTC	CASSQDRGSGQETQYF
-	TRBV4-1	-	TRBJ1-5	TGCGCCAGCAGCCAAGTTTATACCCCTCTGCAGCCCCAGCATTTT	CASSQVYTPLQPQHF
-	TRBV5-6	many	TRBJ1-1	TGTGCCAGCAGCACCGAGAGGGGATTGGACACTGAAGCTTTCTTT	CASSTERGLDTEAFF
TRBD1	TRBV6-6	-	TRBJ1-5	TGTGCCAGCAGCATAGGACAGGGGGTAGGTCAGCCCCAGCATTTT	CASSIGQGVGQPQHF
TRBD1	TRBV12-5	-	TRBJ2-3	TGTGCTAGTGGTGTGGGGACAGCTAGCACAGATACGCAGTATTTT	CASGVGTASTDTQYF
-	TRBV4-1	few	TRBJ1-6	TGCGCCAGCAGCCAAGAGGGGAATCGGCTTGATTCACCCCTCCACTTT	CASSQEGNRLDSPLHF
-	TRBV4-1	-	TRBJ2-1	TGCGCCAGCAGCCAAGAAGGGGTTATGCGGGCCCCCTCCTACAATGAGCAGTTCTTC	CASSQEGVMRAPSYNEQFF
-	TRBV20-1	few	TRBJ1-1	TGCAGTGCGGCGAACGCTGAAGCTTTCTTT	CSAANAEAFF
-	TRBV12-3/TRBV12-4	-	TRBJ2-2	TGTGCCTGCGCTTTGTATTTTGTAGGCACCGGGGAGCTGTTTTTT	CACALYFVGTGELFF
TRBD2	TRBV29-1	few	TRBJ2-7	TGCAGCGTTGAAGATCGGGGACTAGCGGGGGGTGGTTCCTACGAGCAGTACTTC	CSVEDRGLAGGGSYEQYF
-	TRBV27	few	TRBJ2-7	TGTGCCAGCAGTTTGAGGGGAATCGCTACCTACGAGCAGTACTTC	CASSLRGIATYEQYF
-	TRBV24-1	-	TRBJ2-2	TGTGCCACCAGTAGCAGGGAAGAGTACACCGGGGAGCTGTTTTTT	CATSSREEYTGELFF
-	TRBV19	few	TRBJ2-3	TGTGCCAGTAGTATGAGTGGATTCACAGATACGCAGTATTTT	CASSMSGFTDTQYF
-	TRBV6-5	-	TRBJ2-7	TGTGCCAGCAGTTACCTCTTCCCGCAGGGGGGGCTCGAGCAGTACTTC	CASSYLFPQGGLEQYF
-	TRBV6-6	few	TRBJ2-7	TGTGCCAGCAGTTCCCACATGAACGAGCAGTACTTC	CASSSHMNEQYF
TRBD2	TRBV6-1	-	TRBJ2-5	TGTGCCACCCGGCGGGGGGAGACCCAGTACTTC	CATRRGETQYF
-	TRBV12-3/TRBV12-4	few	TRBJ1-5	TGTGCCAGCAGTTTATTGGGAATTCAGCCCCAGCATTTT	CASSLLGIQPQHF
-	TRBV5-1	-	TRBJ2-1	TGCGCCAGCAGCCCCGTTCCTAATATTGAGTACAATGAGCAGTTCTTC	CASSPVPNIEYNEQFF
-	TRBV12-3/TRBV12-4	-	TRBJ1-3	TGTGCCAGCAGTTCGGCCAGCCCCTCTGGAAACACCATATATTTT	CASSSASPSGNTIYF
-	TRBV6-2/TRBV6-3	-	TRBJ2-1	TGTGCCAGCGACCAGGGGGGGCTCAATGAGCAGTTCTTC	CASDQGGLNEQFF
-	TRBV27	few	TRBJ1-5	TGTGCCAGCAGTTTAGCCAGTTGGGAGCCCCAGCATTTT	CASSLASWEPQHF